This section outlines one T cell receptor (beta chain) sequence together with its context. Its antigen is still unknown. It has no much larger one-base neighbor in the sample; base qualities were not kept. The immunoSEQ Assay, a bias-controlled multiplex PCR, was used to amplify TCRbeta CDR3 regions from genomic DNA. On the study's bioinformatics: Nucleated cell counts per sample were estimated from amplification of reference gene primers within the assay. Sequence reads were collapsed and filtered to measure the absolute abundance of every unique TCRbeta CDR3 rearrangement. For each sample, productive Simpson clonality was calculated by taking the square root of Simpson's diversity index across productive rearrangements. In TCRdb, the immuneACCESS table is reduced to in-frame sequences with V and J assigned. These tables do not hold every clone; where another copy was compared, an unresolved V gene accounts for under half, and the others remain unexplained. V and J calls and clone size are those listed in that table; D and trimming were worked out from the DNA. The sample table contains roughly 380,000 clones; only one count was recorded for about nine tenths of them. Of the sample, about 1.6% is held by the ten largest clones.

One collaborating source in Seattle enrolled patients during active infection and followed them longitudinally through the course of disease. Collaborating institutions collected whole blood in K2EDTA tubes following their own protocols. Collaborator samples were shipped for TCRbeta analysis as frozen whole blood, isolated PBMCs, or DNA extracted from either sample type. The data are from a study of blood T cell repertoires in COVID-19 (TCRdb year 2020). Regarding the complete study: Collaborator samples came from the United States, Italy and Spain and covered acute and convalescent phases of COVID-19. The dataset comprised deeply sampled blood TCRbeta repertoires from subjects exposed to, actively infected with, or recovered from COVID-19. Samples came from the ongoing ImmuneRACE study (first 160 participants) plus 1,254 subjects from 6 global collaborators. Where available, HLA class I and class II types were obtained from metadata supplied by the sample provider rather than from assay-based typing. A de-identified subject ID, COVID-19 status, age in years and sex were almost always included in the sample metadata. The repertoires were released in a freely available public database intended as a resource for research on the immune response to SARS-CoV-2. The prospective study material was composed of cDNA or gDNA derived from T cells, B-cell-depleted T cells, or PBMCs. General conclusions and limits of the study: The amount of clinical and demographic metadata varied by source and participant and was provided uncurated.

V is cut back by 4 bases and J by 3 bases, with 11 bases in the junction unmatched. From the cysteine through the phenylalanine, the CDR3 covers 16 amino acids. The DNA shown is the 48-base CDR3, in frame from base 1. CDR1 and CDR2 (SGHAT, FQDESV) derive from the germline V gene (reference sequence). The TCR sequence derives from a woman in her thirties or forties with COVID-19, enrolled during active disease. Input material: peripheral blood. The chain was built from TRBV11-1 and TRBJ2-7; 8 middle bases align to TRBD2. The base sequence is TGTGCCAGCAGCTCCCTTTGGGTAGCGGGAATCTACGAGCAGTACTTC. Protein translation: CASSSLWVAGIYEQYF.